This T cell receptor (beta chain) was documented in a study of cytotoxic CD8 clonotypes in ibrutinib-treated CLL. Overall study: Included were about a dozen relapsed/refractory and approximately 15 treatment-naive patients, of whom 17 to 18 were IGHV unmutated. After a median of about 62 months, some 14 patients stayed remitted and some twelve progressed; responses had been partial in some 25 and complete in 2. Study-wide findings and caveats: Clonality measured at baseline exceeded age-matched healthy donors, tracking circulating CD8+ T-cell counts.

Roughly 2.1 micrograms of genomic DNA came from cryopreserved PBMCs for TCR beta libraries. About this clone: Its matching antigen is unknown.

Produced via immunoSEQ multiplex PCR; TCRdb's table is partial and in-frame only. This table has 45,000 or so clones, 60% to 75% appearing once. V was shortened by 1 base and J by 4 bases, with 13 bases between the two germline ends. The CDR3 is 15 residues long. Germline V gene data show CDR1 as LNHDA and CDR2 as SQIVND (reference sequence). This clonotype originated in a human donor with chronic lymphocytic leukemia. The input for sequencing was PBMCs, taken after 12 months of ibrutinib treatment. The chain employs TRBV19 and TRBJ2-5; maybe TRBD2 (5 bases). This CDR3 is CASSIVRGIGETQYF. For the CDR3, the DNA is TGTGCCAGTAGTATAGTTCGGGGAATTGGAGAGACCCAGTACTTC.